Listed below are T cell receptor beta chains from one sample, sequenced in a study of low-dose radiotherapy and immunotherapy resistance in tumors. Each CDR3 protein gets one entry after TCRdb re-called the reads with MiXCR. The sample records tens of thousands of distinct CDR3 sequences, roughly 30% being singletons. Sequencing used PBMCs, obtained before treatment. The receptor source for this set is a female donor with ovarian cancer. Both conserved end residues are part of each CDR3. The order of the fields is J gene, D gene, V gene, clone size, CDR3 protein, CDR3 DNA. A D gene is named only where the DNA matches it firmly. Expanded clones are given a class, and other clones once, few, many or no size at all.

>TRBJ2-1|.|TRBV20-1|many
CSAGDLSSYNEQFF
TGCAGTGCTGGGGACTTGTCCTCCTACAATGAGCAGTTCTTC
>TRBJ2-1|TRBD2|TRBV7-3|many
CASSPGISGSHEQFF
TGTGCCAGCAGCCCGGGAATTAGCGGGAGCCATGAGCAGTTCTTC
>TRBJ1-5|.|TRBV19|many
CASSMLGGSQPQHF
TGTGCCAGTAGTATGCTAGGGGGGTCGCAGCCCCAGCATTTT
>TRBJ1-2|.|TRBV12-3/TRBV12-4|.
CASSGTAWGYTF
TGTGCCAGCAGTGGGACGGCCTGGGGCTACACCTTC
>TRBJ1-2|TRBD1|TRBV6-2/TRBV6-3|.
CASSEEGALGYTF
TGTGCCAGCAGTGAAGAGGGGGCGCTTGGCTACACCTTC
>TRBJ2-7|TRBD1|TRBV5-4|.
CASSWGTDPPGEQYF
TGTGCCAGCAGCTGGGGGACAGATCCCCCGGGCGAGCAGTACTTC
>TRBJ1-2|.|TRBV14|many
CASSQAGTFYGYTF
TGTGCCAGCAGCCAAGCCGGGACGTTCTATGGCTACACCTTC
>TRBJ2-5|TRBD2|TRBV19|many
CASSIVGGGETQYF
TGTGCCAGTAGTATAGTTGGCGGGGGGGAGACCCAGTACTTC
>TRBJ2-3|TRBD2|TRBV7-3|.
CVSSPSGSIADMQYF
TGTGTCAGCAGCCCTAGCGGGAGTATCGCAGATATGCAGTATTTT
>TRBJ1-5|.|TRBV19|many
CASSISDQPQHF
TGTGCCAGTAGTATTTCCGATCAGCCCCAGCATTTT
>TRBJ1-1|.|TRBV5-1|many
CASSLVLNTEAFF
TGCGCCAGCAGCTTGGTGTTGAACACTGAAGCTTTCTTT
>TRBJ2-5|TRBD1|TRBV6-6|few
CASSYSGQQETQYF
TGTGCCAGCAGTTACTCGGGACAGCAAGAGACCCAGTACTTC
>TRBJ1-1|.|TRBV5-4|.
CASSLDVGQANTEAFF
TGTGCCAGCAGCTTGGACGTGGGCCAGGCGAACACTGAAGCTTTCTTT
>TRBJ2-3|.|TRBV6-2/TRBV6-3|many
CASSQRGGPSTPSTDTQYF
TGTGCCAGCAGCCAAAGAGGGGGACCGTCCACCCCTAGCACAGATACGCAGTATTTT
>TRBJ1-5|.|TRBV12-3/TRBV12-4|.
CATSGSGNQPQHF
TGTGCCACTAGCGGGTCTGGCAATCAGCCCCAGCATTTT
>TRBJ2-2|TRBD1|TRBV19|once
CASSPPGTVPTGELFF
TGTGCCAGTAGTCCCCCGGGGACAGTCCCCACCGGGGAGCTGTTTTTT
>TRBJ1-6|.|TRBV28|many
CASGRNSYNSPLHF
TGTGCCAGCGGGCGTAACTCCTATAATTCACCCCTCCACTTT
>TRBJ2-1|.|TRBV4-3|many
CASSSRTAGGEQFF
TGCGCCAGCAGCTCCCGGACAGCCGGAGGGGAGCAGTTCTTC
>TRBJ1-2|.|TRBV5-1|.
CASSLVGFNYGYTF
TGCGCCAGCAGCTTGGTTGGGTTTAACTATGGCTACACCTTC
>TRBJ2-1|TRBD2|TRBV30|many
CAWRTSGGSYEQFF
TGTGCCTGGAGGACTAGCGGGGGGTCCTATGAGCAGTTCTTC
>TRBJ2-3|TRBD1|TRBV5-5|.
CASSQTGTSTDTQYF
TGTGCCAGCAGTCAGACAGGGACCAGCACAGATACGCAGTATTTT
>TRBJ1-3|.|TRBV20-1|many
CSASLGRDSGNTIYF
TGCAGTGCTAGCCTGGGACGGGACTCTGGAAACACCATATATTTT
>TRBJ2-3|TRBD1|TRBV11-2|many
CASSFPQTGTGTDTQYF
TGTGCCAGCAGTTTTCCCCAAACCGGGACAGGCACAGATACGCAGTATTTT
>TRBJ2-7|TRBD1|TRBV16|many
CASSSGQVTGEQYF
TGTGCCAGCAGCTCGGGACAGGTAACCGGCGAGCAGTACTTC
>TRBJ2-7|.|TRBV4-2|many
CASQSPGVDEQYF
TGTGCCAGCCAGTCCCCGGGAGTCGACGAGCAGTACTTC
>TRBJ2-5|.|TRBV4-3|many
CASSHATGMETQYF
TGCGCCAGCAGCCACGCTACAGGGATGGAGACCCAGTACTTC
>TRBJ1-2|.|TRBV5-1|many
CASSPKGGDYGYTF
TGCGCCAGCAGTCCCAAAGGGGGGGACTATGGCTACACCTTC
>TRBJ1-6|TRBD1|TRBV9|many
CASGTGHNSPLHF
TGTGCCAGCGGGACAGGGCACAATTCACCCCTCCACTTT
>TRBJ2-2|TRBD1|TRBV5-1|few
CASSSSGTGLSGELFF
TGCGCCAGCAGCTCCTCCGGGACAGGACTCTCCGGGGAGCTGTTTTTT
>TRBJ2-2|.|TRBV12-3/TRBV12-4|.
CASSLDRGSGTGELFFF
.
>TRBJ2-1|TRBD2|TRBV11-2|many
CASSLSRTSPTNYNEQFF
TGTGCCAGCAGCTTATCCAGGACTAGTCCCACAAATTACAATGAGCAGTTCTTC
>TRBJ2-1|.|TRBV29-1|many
CSGARGEQFF
TGCAGCGGCGCACGAGGTGAGCAGTTCTTC
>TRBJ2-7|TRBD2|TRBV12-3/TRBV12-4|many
CASSTGTSGRGYEQYF
TGTGCCAGCAGCACGGGGACTAGCGGGAGGGGCTACGAGCAGTACTTC
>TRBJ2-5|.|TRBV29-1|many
CSVEELAGETQYF
TGCAGCGTTGAAGAGCTAGCTGGGGAGACCCAGTACTTC
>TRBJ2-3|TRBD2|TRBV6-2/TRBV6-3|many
CAGGASGPTDTQYF
TGTGCCGGCGGGGCTAGCGGCCCCACAGATACGCAGTATTTT
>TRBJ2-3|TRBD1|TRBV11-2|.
CASSSAGTGTDTQYF
TGTGCCAGCAGCTCCGCCGGGACAGGCACAGATACGCAGTATTTT
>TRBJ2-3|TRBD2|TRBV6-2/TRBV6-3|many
CASVAGASDTQYF
TGTGCCAGCGTGGCGGGAGCTTCAGATACGCAGTATTTT
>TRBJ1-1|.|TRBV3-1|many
CASSSQGEAFF
TGTGCCAGCAGCTCACAGGGTGAAGCTTTCTTT
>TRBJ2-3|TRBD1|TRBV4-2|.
CASDRGGQGTDTQYF
TGTGCCAGCGATAGGGGTGGACAGGGGACAGATACGCAGTATTTT
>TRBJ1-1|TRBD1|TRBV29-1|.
CSARDRSTEAFF
TGCAGCGCCCGGGACAGAAGCACTGAAGCTTTCTTT
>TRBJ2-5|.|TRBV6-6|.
CASSYGVLETQYF
TGTGCCAGCAGTTACGGTGTTTTGGAGACCCAGTACTTC
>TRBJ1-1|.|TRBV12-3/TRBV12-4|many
CASSLRQLNTEAFF
TGTGCCAGCAGCCTACGACAGCTGAACACTGAAGCTTTCTTT
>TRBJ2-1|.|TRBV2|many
CASSQQLSSYNEQFF
TGTGCCAGCAGTCAACAGCTAAGCTCCTACAATGAGCAGTTCTTC
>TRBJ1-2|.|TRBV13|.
CASSLAPYNEQFFGPGKNGYTF
.
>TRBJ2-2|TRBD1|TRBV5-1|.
CASSWQTGDNTGELFF
TGCGCCAGCAGCTGGCAGACAGGGGATAACACCGGGGAGCTGTTTTTT
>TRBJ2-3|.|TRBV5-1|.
CASSPEMMIDTQYF
TGCGCCAGCAGCCCCGAGATGATGATAGATACGCAGTATTTT
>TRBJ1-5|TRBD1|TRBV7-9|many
CASSPVGTVNQPQHF
TGTGCCAGCAGCCCTGTCGGGACAGTCAATCAGCCCCAGCATTTT